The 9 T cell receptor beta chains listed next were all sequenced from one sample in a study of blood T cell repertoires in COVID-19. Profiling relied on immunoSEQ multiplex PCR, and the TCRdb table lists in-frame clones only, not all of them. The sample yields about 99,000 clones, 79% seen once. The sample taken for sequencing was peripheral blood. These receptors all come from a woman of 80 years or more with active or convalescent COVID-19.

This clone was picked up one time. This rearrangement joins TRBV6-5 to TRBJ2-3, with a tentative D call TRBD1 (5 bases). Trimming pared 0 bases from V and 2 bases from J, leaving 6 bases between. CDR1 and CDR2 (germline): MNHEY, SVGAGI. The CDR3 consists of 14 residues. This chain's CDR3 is CASSYSGDTDTQYF. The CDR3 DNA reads TGTGCCAGCAGTTACTCAGGGGACACAGATACGCAGTATTTT.

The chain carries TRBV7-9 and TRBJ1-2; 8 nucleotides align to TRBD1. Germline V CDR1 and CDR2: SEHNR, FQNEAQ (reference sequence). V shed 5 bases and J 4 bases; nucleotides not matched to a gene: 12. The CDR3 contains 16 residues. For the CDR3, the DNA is TGTGCCAGCAGCCTCCCACTCCTTGACAGGGGCTATGGCTACACCTTC. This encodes CASSLPLLDRGYGYTF. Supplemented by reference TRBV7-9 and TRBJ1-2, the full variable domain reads DTGVSQNPRHKITKRGQNVTFRCDPISEHNRLYWYRQTLGQGPEFLTYFQNEAQLEKSRLLSDRFSAERPKGSFSTLEIQRTEQGDSAMYLCASSLPLLDRGYGYTFGSGTRLTVV.

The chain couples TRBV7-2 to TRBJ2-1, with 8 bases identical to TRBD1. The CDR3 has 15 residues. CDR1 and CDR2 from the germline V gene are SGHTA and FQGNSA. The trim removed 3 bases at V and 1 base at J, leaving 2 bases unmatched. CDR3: CASSFDRGSYNEQFF. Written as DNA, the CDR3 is TGTGCCAGCAGCTTCGACAGGGGTTCCTACAATGAGCAGTTCTTC.

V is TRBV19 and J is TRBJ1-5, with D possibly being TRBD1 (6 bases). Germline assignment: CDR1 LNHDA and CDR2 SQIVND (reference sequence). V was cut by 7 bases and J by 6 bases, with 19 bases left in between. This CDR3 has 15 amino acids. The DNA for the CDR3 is TGTGCCAGTATGTCGAGGCTCGGCAGGGGTCAGCCCCAGCATTTT. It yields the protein CASMSRLGRGQPQHF.

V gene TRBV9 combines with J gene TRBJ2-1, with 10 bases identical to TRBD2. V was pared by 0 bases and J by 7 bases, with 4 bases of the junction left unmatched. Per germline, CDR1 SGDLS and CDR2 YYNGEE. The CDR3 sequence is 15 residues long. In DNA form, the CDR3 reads TGTGCCAGCAGCGTAGTGGGACTAGCGATGAATGAGCAGTTCTTC. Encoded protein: CASSVVGLAMNEQFF.

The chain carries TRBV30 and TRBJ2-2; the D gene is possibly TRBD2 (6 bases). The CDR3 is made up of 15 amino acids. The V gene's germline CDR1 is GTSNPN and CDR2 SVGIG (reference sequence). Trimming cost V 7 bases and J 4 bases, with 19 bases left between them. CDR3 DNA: TGTGCCTCAAAGGGCGGGGCCACCCGCACCGGGGAGCTGTTTTTT. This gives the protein CASKGGATRTGELFF.

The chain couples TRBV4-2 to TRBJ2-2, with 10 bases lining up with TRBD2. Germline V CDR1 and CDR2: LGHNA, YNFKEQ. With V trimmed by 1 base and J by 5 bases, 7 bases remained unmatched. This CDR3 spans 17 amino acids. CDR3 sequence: CASSQVASGSGTGELFF. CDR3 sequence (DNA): TGTGCCAGCAGCCAAGTGGCTAGCGGGAGTGGGACCGGGGAGCTGTTTTTT.

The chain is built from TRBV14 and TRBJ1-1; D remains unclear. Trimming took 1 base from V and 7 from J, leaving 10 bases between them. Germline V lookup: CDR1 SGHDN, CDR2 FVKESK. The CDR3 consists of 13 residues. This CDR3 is CASSQGRLGEAFF. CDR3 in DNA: TGTGCCAGCAGCCAAGGCAGGCTGGGTGAAGCTTTCTTT. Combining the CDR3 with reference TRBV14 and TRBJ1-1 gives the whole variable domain EAGVTQFPSHSVIEKGQTVTLRCDPISGHDNLYWYRRVMGKEIKFLLHFVKESKQDESGMPNNRFLAERTGGTYSTLKVQPAELEDSGVYFCASSQGRLGEAFFGQGTRLTVV.

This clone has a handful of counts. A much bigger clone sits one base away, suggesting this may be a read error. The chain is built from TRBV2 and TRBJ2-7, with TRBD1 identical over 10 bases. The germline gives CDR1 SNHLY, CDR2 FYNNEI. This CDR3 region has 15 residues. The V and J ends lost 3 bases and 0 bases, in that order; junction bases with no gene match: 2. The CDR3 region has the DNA TGTGCCAGCAGTGACCGGGACAGGGGCTCCTACGAGCAGTACTTC. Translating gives CASSDRDRGSYEQYF.